Shown below are 14 T cell receptor beta chains from a single sample sequenced in a study of Graves' ophthalmopathy and Graves' hyperthyroidism (dated by TCRdb to between 2018 and 2020). TCRdb lists the instrument as Illumina HiSeq 2000. TCR beta CDR3 regions were amplified from RNA transcripts for repertoire sequencing. The first round was an RT-PCR using HTBI primers with the Qiagen OneStep RT-PCR kit, and this first round was followed by a second-round multiplex PCR, then size selection and purification. TCRdb ran its own pipeline on the public reads, namely fastp trimming at Q25 and MiXCR clone calling, and kept in-frame beta chains. Records with the same CDR3 protein are collapsed into one entry carrying the most frequent genes and DNA. The sample table shows hundreds of thousands of distinct CDR3 sequences, and around a fifth are seen once. The top ten constitute approximately 7% of the sample.

Sequenced sample: peripheral blood. The receptors come from a woman younger than 35 with stable Graves' hyperthyroidism. Some clones in this sample may be carry-over from other donors' samples. Donor details come from another sample of the same person, matched by shared clones.

This clonotype was recorded at least ten times. This chain joins TRBV6-2 or TRBV6-3 and TRBJ2-7; D gene unclear. CDR1 is MNHEY and CDR2 is SVGEGT in the germline V gene. Trimming removed 2 bases at V and 7 bases at J, with 9 bases between. The CDR3 covers 12 residues. CDR3 loop: CASSYVAREQYF. The DNA of the CDR3 is TGTGCCAGCAGTTACGTCGCTCGTGAGCAGTACTTC.

This clonotype was observed at least ten times. The chain is built from TRBV5-1 and TRBJ1-1; D not resolved. The CDR3 consists of 13 residues. Per the germline V gene, CDR1 is SGHRS and CDR2 is YFSETQ. V was trimmed by 2 bases and J by 1 base, leaving 6 bases between them. CDR3 region: CASSFFENTEAFF. In nucleotides, the CDR3 is TGCGCCAGCAGCTTTTTCGAGAACACTGAAGCTTTCTTT. Combining the CDR3 with reference TRBV5-1 and TRBJ1-1 gives the whole variable domain KAGVTQTPRYLIKTRGQQVTLSCSPISGHRSVSWYQQTPGQGLQFLFEYFSETQRNKGNFPGRFSGRQFSNSRSEMNVSTLELGDSALYLCASSFFENTEAFFGQGTRLTVV.

The gene calls are TRBV6-5 and TRBJ2-7, with 7 bases that match TRBD1. This CDR3 has 14 residues. The germline V gene has CDR1 MNHEY and CDR2 SVGAGI. V shed 2 bases and J 0 bases; nucleotides not matched to a gene: 1. The CDR3 loop reads CASSYAGGSYEQYF. The CDR3 region has the DNA TGTGCCAGCAGTTACGCAGGGGGCTCCTACGAGCAGTACTTC.

The gene calls are TRBV11-1 and TRBJ2-2, with 8 bases aligning to TRBD1. The CDR3 has 16 residues. With V trimmed by 5 bases and J by 5 bases, 10 bases remained unmatched. In germline, CDR1 is SGHAT, CDR2 FQDESV (reference sequence). As DNA, the CDR3 is TGTGCCAGCAGCCGACCGGGACAGGAAGGGACCGGGGAGCTGTTTTTT. Protein product: CASSRPGQEGTGELFF.

This clonotype was picked up many times. The rearrangement links TRBV12-3 or TRBV12-4 to TRBJ2-7; 16 nucleotides match TRBD2. There are 16 residues in the CDR3. V shed 5 bases, J shed 4 bases, and the junction held 5 bases outside the gene matches. The CDR3 DNA sequence: TGTGCCAGCAGTCGGGGACTAGCGGGGGGGCAATACGAGCAGTACTTC. Its translation: CASSRGLAGGQYEQYF.

This clonotype came up many times. The chain uses TRBV6-2 or TRBV6-3 and TRBJ1-1; 7 nucleotides agree with TRBD1. Germline values: CDR1 MNHEY, CDR2 SVGEGT. With 4 bases clipped from V and 0 bases from J, the junction kept 8 bases outside the gene matches. The CDR3 is 16 residues long. The DNA for the CDR3 is TGTGCCAGCAGTTCAAACCCGGGACAGATGAACACTGAAGCTTTCTTT. This gives the protein CASSSNPGQMNTEAFF.

The rearrangement joins TRBV27 to TRBJ2-5; 10 bases map to TRBD2. The CDR3 consists of 14 residues. Germline trimming cut 11 bases from V and 4 bases from J; bases unmatched to any gene: 10. Germline CDR1 reads MNHEY; CDR2 reads SMNVEV (reference sequence). The CDR3 DNA is TGTGCCGCCAGGGAGCGGGAGGGTAGAGAGACCCAGTACTTC. Protein product: CAAREREGRETQYF.

The V call is TRBV4-2, the J call TRBJ1-2; tentative D call: TRBD1 (6 bases). CDR1 is LGHNA, CDR2 YNFKEQ, per germline. With 4 bases removed from V and 9 bases from J, the gap between germline ends came to 18 bases. This CDR3 is 14 amino acids long. Here the CDR3 DNA reads TGTGCCAGCAGCCGGTACCGGGACACGGAGCGCTACACCTTC. Its translation: CASSRYRDTERYTF.

This clonotype was seen ten or more times. The chain couples TRBV3-1 to TRBJ1-3; D is perhaps TRBD1 (5 bases). Trimming took off 4 bases at V and 7 bases at J, with 14 bases between the two ends. From germline, CDR1 is LGHDT and CDR2 YNNKEL (reference sequence). The CDR3 runs to 14 residues. CDR3 protein: CASSPQGTFNTIYF. The CDR3 DNA follows: TGTGCCAGCAGCCCACAAGGGACGTTTAACACCATATATTTT.

This clonotype occurred many times. The V call is TRBV11-2, the J call TRBJ1-2; D call uncertain. The germline gives CDR1 SGHAT, CDR2 FQNNGV. V was cut by 0 bases and J by 3 bases, with 14 bases left in between. The CDR3 is 16 amino acids. The CDR3, as DNA: TGTGCCAGCAGCTTAGATTTCACAGATCTTGACTATGGCTACACCTTC. This translates into CASSLDFTDLDYGYTF.

The table lists this clonotype with many counts. The CDR3: CASGSLAGDAGELFF. CDR3 DNA sequence: TGTGCTAGTGGTTCACTAGCGGGGGATGCCGGGGAGCTGTTTTTT. The chain combines TRBV12-5 with TRBJ2-2; 11 nucleotides align to TRBD2. The V gene end was trimmed by 4 bases and the J gene end by 6 bases; junction bases not matched to a gene: 4. The CDR3 loop spans 15 amino acids. The germline gives CDR1 LGHNT, CDR2 FRNRAP.

The chain carries TRBV3-1 and TRBJ2-5, with D uncertain. The CDR3 loop spans 14 amino acids. The V gene lost 4 bases and the J gene lost 3 bases, with 12 bases spanning the gap. Germline V gene lookup returns CDR1 LGHDT and CDR2 YNNKEL (reference sequence). The CDR3 bases are TGTGCCAGCAGCCCCCTTTCCCAGGAAGAGACCCAGTACTTC. This sequence encodes CASSPLSQEETQYF.

This clonotype was seen a handful of times. The J gene is TRBJ2-2, the V gene TRBV11-1, with D hard to call. V dropped 3 bases and J dropped 0 bases, with 14 bases sitting between them. The germline CDR1 and CDR2 sequences are SGHAT and FQDESV (reference sequence). CDR3 size: 17 residues. CDR3 nucleotide sequence: TGTGCCAGCAGCTTCCTCCCTGGCAACTCGAACACCGGGGAGCTGTTTTTT. Translating it yields CASSFLPGNSNTGELFF.

In its sample, this clonotype was seen many times. The chain uses TRBV15 and TRBJ1-5; D unclear. This CDR3 contains 15 residues. The V gene lost 2 bases and the J gene lost 1 base, with 9 bases spanning the gap. Germline CDR1 LNHNV, CDR2 YYDKDF (reference sequence). The CDR3 region is CATSRWGVSNQPQHF. The CDR3 nucleotides read TGTGCCACCAGCAGATGGGGAGTAAGCAATCAGCCCCAGCATTTT.